The rows below give T cell receptor beta chains drawn from one sample of a study of cytomegalovirus exposure and HLA in healthy donors. Sequencing used immunoSEQ multiplex PCR; TCRdb keeps in-frame clones, though not all of them. This sample's table reports around 77,000 clones. The sample taken for sequencing was PBMCs. Receptors originate from a man aged 50 to 60 in good health and CMV-seropositive. Both conserved end residues are part of each CDR3. D genes are given only for firm matches. Expanded clones get a size class; other rows say once, few or many, or leave the size out.

CDR3: CASSQFEDGAKNIQYF
DNA: TGCGCCAGCAGCCAATTCGAGGATGGGGCCAAAAACATTCAGTACTTC
J: TRBJ2-4
D: -
V: TRBV4-1
size: -
length: 16

CDR3: CASSQVTSGSTDTQYF
DNA: TGTGCCAGCAGCCAAGTCACTAGCGGGAGTACAGATACGCAGTATTTT
J: TRBJ2-3
D: TRBD2
V: TRBV4-2
size: -
length: 16

CDR3: CASSGPGDNEQFF
DNA: TGTGCCAGCAGTGGGCCAGGGGATAATGAGCAGTTCTTC
J: TRBJ2-1
D: -
V: TRBV2
size: -
length: 13

CDR3: CASSQGQWDGYTF
DNA: TGTGCCAGCAGTCAGGGACAATGGGATGGCTACACCTTC
J: TRBJ1-2
D: -
V: TRBV6-5
size: -
length: 13

CDR3: CASSFRRNNSPLHF
DNA: TGTGCCAGCAGTTTTAGGAGAAATAATTCACCCCTCCACTTT
J: TRBJ1-6
D: -
V: TRBV2
size: -
length: 14

CDR3: CASSQGDRGGEKLFF
DNA: TGCGCCAGCAGCCAAGGGGACAGGGGAGGGGAAAAACTGTTTTTT
J: TRBJ1-4
D: TRBD1
V: TRBV4-1
size: -
length: 15

CDR3: CASSQDRSGTQETQYF
DNA: TGTGCCAGCAGCCAAGATAGGAGCGGGACCCAAGAGACCCAGTACTTC
J: TRBJ2-5
D: TRBD2
V: TRBV4-2
size: -
length: 16

CDR3: CASSAYTGELFF
DNA: TGTGCCAGCAGCGCGTACACCGGGGAGCTGTTTTTT
J: TRBJ2-2
D: -
V: TRBV9
size: -
length: 12

CDR3: CASSSFRDRANEDGYTF
DNA: TGTGCCAGCAGCTCCTTCCGGGACAGGGCCAACGAGGATGGCTACACCTTC
J: TRBJ1-2
D: TRBD1
V: TRBV7-9
size: -
length: 17

CDR3: CASSSETVNYGYTF
DNA: TGCGCCAGCAGCTCTGAGACAGTTAACTATGGCTACACCTTC
J: TRBJ1-2
D: -
V: TRBV5-1
size: -
length: 14

CDR3: CSVAGLAGSTDTQYF
DNA: TGCAGCGTTGCGGGACTAGCGGGGAGCACAGATACGCAGTATTTT
J: TRBJ2-3
D: TRBD2
V: TRBV29-1
size: -
length: 15

CDR3: CASSPLQSGGGTDTQYF
DNA: TGCGCCAGCAGCCCTTTGCAAAGCGGGGGCGGCACAGATACGCAGTATTTT
J: TRBJ2-3
D: TRBD2
V: TRBV5-1
size: -
length: 17

CDR3: CASSFLQGRNTEAFF
DNA: TGTGCCAGCAGCTTCCTACAGGGAAGGAACACTGAAGCTTTCTTT
J: TRBJ1-1
D: -
V: TRBV7-9
size: -
length: 15

CDR3: CASSLAGANEQFF
DNA: TGTGCCAGTTCCCTAGCGGGCGCCAATGAGCAGTTCTTC
J: TRBJ2-1
D: TRBD2
V: TRBV19
size: -
length: 13

CDR3: CASSDQSGGGKLFF
DNA: TGTGCCAGCAGTGATCAATCGGGGGGGGGAAAACTGTTTTTT
J: TRBJ1-4
D: -
V: TRBV6-1
size: medium-sized
length: 14

CDR3: CASSQLAGPYNEQFF
DNA: TGTGCCAGCAGCCAACTAGCGGGCCCTTACAATGAGCAGTTCTTC
J: TRBJ2-1
D: TRBD2
V: TRBV4-2
size: -
length: 15

CDR3: CASSFRDREAYGYTF
DNA: TGTGCCAGCAGCTTCCGGGACAGGGAGGCCTATGGCTACACCTTC
J: TRBJ1-2
D: TRBD1
V: TRBV5-6
size: -
length: 15

CDR3: CASRRTGNQPQHF
DNA: TGTGCCAGCAGACGGACAGGGAACCAGCCCCAGCATTTT
J: TRBJ1-5
D: TRBD1
V: TRBV6-5
size: -
length: 13

CDR3: CASSLMTGHETQYF
DNA: TGTGCCAGCAGCTTAATGACAGGACACGAGACCCAGTACTTC
J: TRBJ2-5
D: -
V: TRBV7-6
size: -
length: 14

CDR3: CASSINRGAFWELFF
DNA: TGTGCCAGTAGTATAAATCGGGGGGCATTTTGGGAGCTGTTTTTT
J: TRBJ2-2
D: -
V: TRBV19
size: -
length: 15

CDR3: CASSMLADSYNEQFF
DNA: TGTGCCAGCAGCATGCTAGCGGACTCCTACAATGAGCAGTTCTTC
J: TRBJ2-1
D: TRBD2
V: TRBV5-6
size: -
length: 15

CDR3: CASIGRAGDTQYF
DNA: TGTGCCAGCATTGGGAGGGCCGGAGATACGCAGTATTTT
J: TRBJ2-3
D: TRBD2
V: TRBV6-5
size: -
length: 13

CDR3: CASSLDGDEAFF
DNA: TGTGCCAGCAGTCTAGACGGAGATGAAGCTTTCTTT
J: TRBJ1-1
D: -
V: TRBV6-5
size: -
length: 12

CDR3: CASKTGFLGEAFF
DNA: TGTGCCAGCAAGACAGGATTTTTAGGTGAAGCTTTCTTT
J: TRBJ1-1
D: -
V: TRBV6-5
size: -
length: 13

CDR3: CASSPPGVANTGELFF
DNA: TGTGCCAGCTCACCCCCGGGGGTCGCGAACACCGGGGAGCTGTTTTTT
J: TRBJ2-2
D: -
V: TRBV18
size: -
length: 16

CDR3: CASSARTSGALGTQYF
DNA: TGTGCCAGCAGCGCCCGGACTAGCGGGGCACTAGGTACGCAGTATTTT
J: TRBJ2-3
D: TRBD2
V: TRBV2
size: -
length: 16

CDR3: CASSPTGGWEKLFF
DNA: TGTGCCAGCAGCCCGACAGGGGGATGGGAAAAACTGTTTTTT
J: TRBJ1-4
D: TRBD1
V: TRBV7-9
size: -
length: 14

CDR3: CASSRGQGFNIQYF
DNA: TGTGCCAGTAGCCGGGGACAGGGGTTTAACATTCAGTACTTC
J: TRBJ2-4
D: TRBD1
V: TRBV19
size: -
length: 14

CDR3: CASSESAGWSSYNEQFF
DNA: TGTGCCAGCAGTGAAAGTGCAGGGTGGAGCTCCTACAATGAGCAGTTCTTC
J: TRBJ2-1
D: -
V: TRBV6-1
size: -
length: 17

CDR3: CASSPQTVNTEAFF
DNA: TGTGCCAGCAGCCCACAGACAGTGAACACTGAAGCTTTCTTT
J: TRBJ1-1
D: -
V: TRBV9
size: -
length: 14

CDR3: CASSPLDRNTEAFF
DNA: TGTGCCAGCAGCCCACTGGACAGGAACACTGAAGCTTTCTTT
J: TRBJ1-1
D: -
V: TRBV5-4
size: -
length: 14

CDR3: CASSVRTGTEAFF
DNA: TGTGCCAGCAGCGTTCGGACAGGAACTGAAGCTTTCTTT
J: TRBJ1-1
D: TRBD1
V: TRBV9
size: -
length: 13

CDR3: CASSTGPMNTEAFF
DNA: TGTGCCAGCAGTACAGGACCAATGAACACTGAAGCTTTCTTT
J: TRBJ1-1
D: -
V: TRBV6-1
size: -
length: 14

CDR3: CASSQEGRVEAFF
DNA: TGCGCCAGCAGCCAAGAAGGGCGGGTTGAAGCTTTCTTT
J: TRBJ1-1
D: -
V: TRBV4-1
size: -
length: 13

CDR3: CASSLDSSPWETQYF
DNA: TGTGCCAGCAGCTTAGACTCTAGTCCATGGGAGACCCAGTACTTC
J: TRBJ2-5
D: -
V: TRBV7-2
size: -
length: 15